This T cell receptor beta chain appears in the sequencing data of a study of PD-1 blockade in classical Hodgkin lymphoma. Produced via immunoSEQ multiplex PCR; TCRdb's table is partial and in-frame only. The sample yields 100,000 or so clones, approximately 89% seen once. Time point indicated: cycle 4 day 1 (C4D1), after less than 7 weeks of nivolumab. Patients all relapsed after autologous stem cell transplantation, and there was variation in brentuximab vedotin exposure. The CDR3 totals 14 residues. Trimming pared 7 bases from V and 5 bases from J, leaving 17 bases between. Germline values: CDR1 WSHSY, CDR2 SAAADI.

This TCR was sampled from a human donor with classical Hodgkin lymphoma. This material consisted of peripheral blood mononuclear cells (PBMCs), taken before the fourth cycle of nivolumab. J is TRBJ1-1 and V is TRBV10-2; no definite D call. CDR3 protein: CASIPGEEETEAFF. The DNA for the CDR3 is TGCGCCAGCATTCCCGGGGAGGAAGAGACTGAAGCTTTCTTT.